Detailed here is one T cell receptor (beta chain). Just one base apart from a much larger clone, this may be a read error. This entry is derived from a study of human T cells and chemical hapten exposure. TCRdb itself ran the RACE reads through MiXCR, one entry per CDR3 protein. The sample holds fewer than 500,000 distinct CDR3 sequences; roughly 5% are singletons and the top ten take about 2.2%. The V end lost 5 bases, the J end lost 6 bases, and 23 bases lay between the germline ends. Germline V lookup: CDR1 MDHEN, CDR2 SYDVKM. The CDR3 is 16 residues long. The time point is: patch test 1, 2 weeks after DPC sensitization. As for treatment: therapeutic diphenylcyclopropenone sensitization with weekly scalp DPC.

The sequence came from a woman in her fifties or sixties with alopecia areata. Some clones in this sample may be carry-over from other donors' samples. This rearrangement joins TRBV28 to TRBJ2-7; TRBD2 might be the D (6 bases). The sequences come from whole blood, collected in connection with sensitization to the hapten diphenylcyclopropenone (DPC). CDR3 DNA: TGTGCCAGCAGTAGAACCTGGGGGGATCCGGTCTGCGAGCAGTACTTC. Protein product: CASSRTWGDPVCEQYF.